This T cell receptor (beta chain) was obtained from a study of tumor-infiltrating lymphocytes in primary liver carcinoma. Notes on the study in general: A significantly higher top-250-clone fraction was recorded for tumors than for blood (p = 0.039).

There are 17 residues in the CDR3. Germline loops: CDR1 ENHRY, CDR2 SYGVKD. Between the trimmed V and J ends, which lost 2 bases and 5 bases, there was a span of 21 bases. A constant-region primer primed TCR beta cDNA synthesis from around 500 ng of total RNA. Investigators got TCR beta libraries out of three nested multiplex PCR rounds, done with slightly modified ARM-PCR. TRBV1-TRBV30 forward primers paired with a C-beta reverse primer drove the first two PCR rounds, approximately 11 cycles each. In TCRdb, the multiplex PCR reads were re-called with MiXCR into one record per CDR3 protein. Counted here are around 80,000 distinct CDR3 sequences, about 75% occurring once; the ten biggest clones make up around 24%. For each extraction, RNA and DNA were obtained together from about 20-30 mg of unsorted bulk tissue. This clonotype was picked up one time. Its specificity is not known. A read error is possible here, since a much larger clone lies one base away.

This TCR derives from a man aged 35-49 years with primary liver carcinoma and hepatitis B virus infection. Sample: tumor-adjacent normal liver tissue. The chain links TRBV10-3 to TRBJ2-5; the D gene is possibly TRBD1 (7 bases). The CDR3 protein is CAISEPKGQRGAETQYF. DNA for the CDR3: TGTGCCATCAGTGAGCCGAAGGGACAGAGGGGGGCGGAGACCCAGTACTTC.